This T cell receptor beta chain was sequenced during a study of CXCR3-negative and CXCR3-positive naive CD8 T cells. General study findings and limits: With CXCR3 expression partially decreased after cryopreservation, most assays relied on fresh PBMCs. A higher hydrophobicity marked the TRB CDR3s of CXCR3-positive naive cells versus CXCR3-negative naive cells. CXCR3-negative and CXCR3-positive naive cells shared comparable TRBV-TRBJ usage, but memory cells did not.

Per the germline V gene, CDR1 is SGHRS and CDR2 is YFSETQ. CDR3 length: 12 amino acids. The libraries of TRB cDNA were constructed through 5' RACE using UMI labels. Each CDR3 protein gets one entry in TCRdb, which reprocessed the 5' RACE reads and gives no DNA. This table lists around 45,000 distinct CDR3 sequences. Remarks on this clonotype: Its antigen is unidentified.

Input material: naive CXCR3- CD8+ T cells from blood. Subset indicated: CD45RO-CCR7+CD27+CD95- naive CD8+ T cells lacking CXCR3 (TNR3-). This TCR derives from a human donor in good health. Some clones in this sample may be carry-over from other donors' samples. The chain couples TRBV5-1 to TRBJ2-7; there is no DNA to check the TCRdb D call of TRBD1. The CDR3 region is CASSSRGYEQYF.